This T cell receptor (beta chain) stems from a study of response to subunit inactivated influenza vaccine (dated by TCRdb to about 2018). In terms of the full investigation: Deep quantitative profiling of the T cell receptor repertoire was used in the study to follow responses to a trivalent subunit inactivated influenza vaccine. General study outcomes and caveats: It was suggested by the authors that each seasonal influenza vaccination may recruit only a limited number of new T cells.

Library method: RT-PCR. Sequencing relied on an Illumina HiSeq 2500. TCRdb took the public reads, trimmed them with fastp at Q25, ran MiXCR for clone calling and kept in-frame beta chains. Rows with one shared CDR3 protein collapse into an entry with the most common genes and DNA. The sample table contains 610,000 or so distinct CDR3 sequences; only one count was recorded for around 13% of them. Of the sample, over 8.5% falls within the top ten clones. Turning to this clonotype: No cognate antigen has been identified for it. Per-base qualities were not stored, and no clone one base away is much larger.

CDR1 and CDR2 are read off the germline V gene as MGHRA and YSYEKL. V and J lose 5 bases and 0 bases, and a span of 21 bases separates them. The CDR3 spans 18 residues, from the cysteine through the phenylalanine. The sequence is cut down to CDR3 DNA, 54 bases in frame from base 1. This chain is built from TRBV4-1 and TRBJ2-3, and the D gene may be TRBD1, 6 bases matching. This clonotype was obtained from a man aged 45 to 65 who received an inactivated influenza vaccine. Donor details come from another sample of the same person, matched by shared clones. Specimen: PBMCs from blood, collected approximately 13 days after vaccination. The CDR3 protein is CASSKATGSTLSTDTQYF. The DNA sequence follows: TGCGCCAGCAGCAAAGCGACAGGCTCCACGCTTAGCACAGATACGCAGTATTTT.